Below, 32 T cell receptor beta chains from the same sample are listed, as sequenced in a study of Ad26.COV2.S vaccination and SARS-CoV-2 variants. TCRdb keeps only in-frame clones here, not all; method: immunoSEQ multiplex PCR. In the table there are roughly 700,000 clones, about 89% of which are singletons. The treatment here: some 19 received Ad26.COV2.S at low or high dose, single or two shots; a few received placebo; per-sample allocation not given. Sample collection was performed on day 63 after the first vaccine or placebo injection. The material sequenced was peripheral blood, taken in a trial of Ad26.COV2.S vaccine versus placebo. Source of these receptors: a person aged 18 to 65 who received the Ad26.COV2.S COVID-19 vaccine or a placebo.

The V call is TRBV30, the J call TRBJ1-6; perhaps TRBD1 as D (5 bases). Trimming removed 0 bases at V and 10 bases at J, with 13 bases between. Germline V lookup: CDR1 GTSNPN, CDR2 SVGIG (reference sequence). The CDR3 is made up of 14 amino acids. The CDR3 sequence: CAWSVIQGASPLHF. In DNA, the CDR3 is TGTGCCTGGAGTGTGATCCAGGGAGCCTCACCCCTCCACTTT.

The chain employs TRBV7-9 and TRBJ2-5, with 12 bases that match TRBD2. Germline assignment: CDR1 SEHNR and CDR2 FQNEAQ (reference sequence). J was trimmed by 7 bases and V by 4 bases; bases with no gene match: 16. The CDR3 has 18 amino acids. The CDR3 sequence is CASSSYPTSGGPRGTQYF. CDR3 coding DNA: TGTGCCAGCAGCTCATACCCGACTAGCGGGGGACCACGGGGGACCCAGTACTTC.

The rearrangement links TRBV2 to TRBJ2-1, with TRBD2 matching over 7 bases. The germline CDR1 and CDR2 sequences are SNHLY and FYNNEI. Losses at the gene ends were 11 bases for V and 7 bases for J; bases not matched to a gene: 11. The CDR3 length is 13 residues. CDR3 DNA: TGTGCCGCCCAGCGGGGTCGGTCGAATGAGCAGTTCTTC. It yields the protein CAAQRGRSNEQFF.

This clone was observed a handful of times. The chain joins TRBV6-5 to TRBJ2-1, with TRBD2 matching over 8 bases. Germline CDR1 MNHEY, CDR2 SVGAGI. The CDR3 totals 13 residues. V lost 6 bases and J lost 8; bases outside the gene matches: 6. DNA for the CDR3: TGTGCCAGCAGAGAGACTAGCGCCGATGAGCAGTTCTTC. This gives the protein CASRETSADEQFF.

CDR3 DNA sequence: TGTGCCAGCAGCTCTGACAGGGGGCCACTAGCGAACTCCTACAATGAGCAGTTCTTC. This codes for CASSSDRGPLANSYNEQFF. The chain carries TRBV7-9 and TRBJ2-1, with TRBD1 matching over 10 bases. Germline lookup yields CDR1 SEHNR and CDR2 FQNEAQ (reference sequence). Germline trimming cut 4 bases from V and 0 bases from J; bases unmatched to any gene: 12. This CDR3 region has 19 residues.

The chain is built from TRBV10-3 and TRBJ1-4; maybe TRBD1 (5 bases). V lost 3 bases, J lost 0 bases, and 8 bases lay in between. From germline, CDR1 is ENHRY and CDR2 SYGVKD. CDR3 size: 15 residues. Here the CDR3 DNA reads TGTGCCATCAGTGACCAGGGACCAACTAATGAAAAACTGTTTTTT. Its translation is CAISDQGPTNEKLFF.

This clone was seen once. The gene calls are TRBV5-6 and TRBJ1-5; D is ambiguous. V was pared by 4 bases and J by 4 bases, with 9 bases between. The CDR3 has 13 residues. CDR1 and CDR2 from the germline V gene are SGHDT and YYEEEE. The CDR3 is CASSRTVNQPQHF. CDR3 nucleotides: TGTGCCAGCAGCCGGACGGTGAATCAGCCCCAGCATTTT.

Concerning this clone: Other DNA sequences in this sample translate to the same CDR3. This chain connects TRBV12-3 or TRBV12-4 to TRBJ1-1; D uncertain. V was shortened by 3 bases and J by 0 bases, with 5 bases between the two germline ends. The CDR3 is 13 amino acids. CDR3 DNA sequence: TGTGCCAGCAGTTTCAGCCTGAACACTGAAGCTTTCTTT. Amino acid sequence: CASSFSLNTEAFF.

The chain carries TRBV27 and TRBJ1-2, with TRBD1 as a possible D gene (6 bases). V lost 7 bases, J lost 5 bases, and 17 bases lay in between. Looked up from germline, CDR1 is MNHEY and CDR2 is SMNVEV (reference sequence). The CDR3 totals 14 residues. CDR3 loop: CASTLPQGRYGYTF. The CDR3 coding sequence is TGTGCCAGCACCCTCCCGCAGGGGAGGTATGGCTACACCTTC.

The CDR3 nucleotides are TGTGCCAGCAACCCCGGGACTGCAGGCTCCTACAATGAGCAGTTCTTC. Translated, it gives CASNPGTAGSYNEQFF. The chain employs TRBV5-4 and TRBJ2-1, with D perhaps matching TRBD2 (6 bases). Germline V lookup: CDR1 SGHNT, CDR2 YYREEE (reference sequence). Trimming removed 6 bases from V and 0 bases from J, with 16 bases in between. The length of the CDR3 is 16 residues.

V usage is TRBV5-6 and J usage is TRBJ2-7; a possible D gene is TRBD1 (6 bases). V was clipped by 2 bases and J by 3 bases, with 15 bases between them. Germline V gives CDR1 SGHDT, CDR2 YYEEEE. This CDR3 has 15 amino acids. CDR3 amino acids: CASSFLTGPHYEQYF. CDR3 DNA: TGTGCCAGCAGCTTCTTGACAGGTCCCCACTACGAGCAGTACTTC.

The V and J genes are TRBV10-1 and TRBJ2-3; D is ambiguous. CDR3 length: 16 amino acids. The germline V and J ends were trimmed by 0 bases and 4 bases, with 14 bases remaining between them. Germline-derived CDR1 and CDR2 are WNHNN and SYGVQD (reference sequence). The CDR3 DNA reads TGCGCCAGCAGTGAGTCCGGGCCTGGTGGTGCAGATACGCAGTATTTT. Its translation is CASSESGPGGADTQYF.

This chain links TRBV4-3 with TRBJ2-1; either TRBD1 or TRBD2 may fit D (5 bases each). The CDR3 sequence is 15 residues long. The germline V gene has CDR1 LGHNA and CDR2 YSLEER. V was pared by 4 bases and J by 8 bases, with 18 bases between. CDR3 nucleotides: TGCGCCAGCAGCCCCCGGTGGGGGTTCAACGATGAGCAGTTCTTC. As protein: CASSPRWGFNDEQFF.

This clone was observed a single time. The gene calls are TRBV10-2 and TRBJ1-6, with D uncertain. The ends were cut back, 8 bases at V and 0 bases at J, with 8 bases in the middle. This CDR3 is built from 14 residues. Per the germline V gene, CDR1 is WSHSY and CDR2 is SAAADI. The CDR3 DNA sequence: TGCGCCAGCCGGGGTAGCTCCTATAATTCACCCCTCCACTTT. Its translation: CASRGSSYNSPLHF.

This clone appeared once. This chain's CDR3 is CASSYRDRSQETQYF. CDR3 in DNA: TGCGCCAGCAGCTACCGGGACAGGTCACAAGAGACCCAGTACTTC. V gene TRBV5-1 combines with J gene TRBJ2-5; 8 bases agree with TRBD1. The germline V gene has CDR1 SGHRS and CDR2 YFSETQ. The CDR3 has 15 residues. V lost 3 bases to trimming and J lost 2 bases; unmatched junction nucleotides: 6.

The chain couples TRBV4-1 to TRBJ2-1, with TRBD2 identical over 11 bases. V trimming: 6 bases; J trimming: 5 bases; junction bases outside the gene matches: 24. This CDR3 comprises 21 residues. CDR1 is MGHRA, CDR2 YSYEKL, per germline. The CDR3 protein is CASRPSRGSGGAVPSDNEQFF. The DNA for the CDR3 is TGCGCCAGCAGACCCAGCCGAGGTAGCGGGGGGGCCGTCCCTTCAGACAATGAGCAGTTCTTC.

V is TRBV10-2 and J is TRBJ2-1; a possible D gene is TRBD1 (5 bases). Looked up from germline, CDR1 is WSHSY and CDR2 is SAAADI. This CDR3 is built from 15 residues. V was pared by 4 bases and J by 0 bases, with 10 bases between. The DNA of the CDR3 is TGCGCCAGCAGTGGGGGCTCTAGCTCCTACAATGAGCAGTTCTTC. This sequence encodes CASSGGSSSYNEQFF.

The chain combines TRBV24-1 with TRBJ2-7, with a possible D match to TRBD1 (6 bases). This CDR3 region has 15 residues. Looked up from germline, CDR1 is KGHDR and CDR2 is SFDVKD. V lost 1 base, J lost 3 bases, and 12 bases lay in between. The CDR3 loop is CATSDLDRRYYEQYF. The CDR3, as DNA: TGTGCCACCAGTGATTTAGACAGGCGGTACTACGAGCAGTACTTC.

This clone was counted ten times or more. The chain couples TRBV6-2 or TRBV6-3 to TRBJ1-6, with 7 bases lining up with TRBD1. V gave up 2 bases and J gave up 10 bases; unmatched junction bases: 8. The CDR3 loop spans 15 amino acids. Germline-derived CDR1 and CDR2 are MNHEY and SVGEGT. The CDR3 DNA is TGTGCCAGCAGTTACCTCACCGACAGGGCCTCACCCCTCCACTTT. This codes for CASSYLTDRASPLHF.

Points on this clone: Other DNA sequences of this sample code for an identical CDR3. The CDR3 DNA is TGTGCCAGCAGCGTAGGGGGACAGAACACTGAAGCTTTCTTT. Translating it yields CASSVGGQNTEAFF. This chain links TRBV9 with TRBJ1-1, with D tentatively TRBD1 (6 bases). CDR1 and CDR2 (germline): SGDLS, YYNGEE. The CDR3 extends over 14 amino acids. Trimming stripped 0 bases from V and 1 base from J, with 7 bases between.

The rearrangement uses TRBV5-5 and TRBJ1-5; 10 nucleotides line up with TRBD1. The CDR3 is 12 amino acids. The germline V gene has CDR1 SGHKS and CDR2 YYEKEE (reference sequence). J lost 14 bases, V lost 3 bases, and 5 bases had no gene match. The CDR3 DNA reads as TGTGCCAGCAGCTCTTGGACAGGGGGGAAGCATTTT. It translates to CASSSWTGGKHF.

This clone came up once. This sequence joins TRBV5-1 and TRBJ2-2; 8 positions match TRBD2. The germline V gene encodes CDR1 SGHRS and CDR2 YFSETQ. The CDR3 totals 15 residues. V was clipped by 5 bases and J by 4 bases; unmatched bases: 7. CDR3: CASRISGTLTGELFF. The CDR3 bases are TGCGCCAGCAGAATTAGCGGGACTCTCACCGGGGAGCTGTTTTTT.

Remarks on this clone: The junction does not match germline at one end; this may be a read error. The chain links TRBV7-7 to TRBJ2-7; the match to TRBD2 covers 10 bases. CDR3 length equals 15 residues. CDR1 and CDR2 (germline): SSHAT, FNYEAQ (reference sequence). This CDR3 reads CASSLASGSSYEQYF. For the CDR3, the DNA is TGTGCTAGCAGCTTGGCTAGCGGGAGCTCCTACGAGCAGTACTTC.

The rearrangement links TRBV7-6 to TRBJ2-1; 9 bases match TRBD1. CDR1 and CDR2 from the germline V gene are SGHVS and FNYEAQ. V was pared by 1 base and J by 3 bases, with 4 bases of the junction left unmatched. The CDR3 is 16 residues long. The CDR3 bases are TGTGCCAGCAGCTTAGTTGGGGACAGGGTCTACAATGAGCAGTTCTTC. It is translated as CASSLVGDRVYNEQFF.

This rearrangement joins TRBV5-1 to TRBJ2-5; 11 bases are a match to TRBD1. Germline CDR1 reads SGHRS; CDR2 reads YFSETQ. CDR3 length equals 16 residues. Trimming cost V 0 bases and J 5 bases; bases outside gene matches: 6. This CDR3 is CASSLAGTGGTETQYF. CDR3 sequence (DNA): TGCGCCAGCAGCTTGGCAGGGACAGGGGGGACTGAGACCCAGTACTTC.

The chain is built from TRBV30 and TRBJ2-1; 10 nucleotides align to TRBD2. CDR1 GTSNPN and CDR2 SVGIG come from the germline V gene (reference sequence). Trimming at V came to 4 bases and at J to 8 bases, leaving 5 bases not matched to a gene. The CDR3 totals 13 residues. The CDR3 spells CAWTSGRGDEQFF. The CDR3 DNA is TGTGCCTGGACTAGCGGGAGAGGAGATGAGCAGTTCTTC.

Only a few counts were recorded for this clone. This chain links TRBV27 with TRBJ2-2; 11 nucleotides agree with TRBD2. CDR1 and CDR2 from the germline V gene are MNHEY and SMNVEV (reference sequence). V gave up 4 bases and J gave up 6 bases; unmatched junction bases: 7. This CDR3 comprises 16 residues. CDR3 sequence reads: CASSSPSGGPAGELFF. Here the CDR3 DNA reads TGTGCCAGCAGTTCCCCTAGCGGGGGGCCCGCCGGGGAGCTGTTTTTT.

V usage is TRBV18 and J usage is TRBJ2-2; D gene ambiguous. Germline V gives CDR1 KGHSH, CDR2 LQKENI. This CDR3 comprises 15 residues. Trimming took off 3 bases at V and 6 bases at J, with 14 bases between the two ends. The CDR3 protein is CASSPPRRVPGELFF. Written as DNA, the CDR3 is TGTGCCAGCTCACCTCCCCGCCGGGTCCCCGGGGAGCTGTTTTTT.

V is TRBV30 and J is TRBJ2-7, with 8 positions matching TRBD1. This CDR3 comprises 14 residues. J was trimmed by 1 base and V by 3 bases; bases with no gene match: 5. Germline V CDR1 and CDR2: GTSNPN, SVGIG (reference sequence). The CDR3, as DNA: TGTGCCTGGAGCACAGGGGGTGTTTCCTACGAGCAGTACTTC. As protein: CAWSTGGVSYEQYF.

The CDR3 bases are TGCGCCAGCAGCTTAGGACAGGGCATAGATACGCAGTATTTT. Translated, it gives CASSLGQGIDTQYF. This chain links TRBV5-1 with TRBJ2-3; 8 positions match TRBD1. CDR1 and CDR2 from the germline V gene are SGHRS and YFSETQ. This CDR3 spans 14 amino acids. V shed 2 bases, J shed 5 bases, and the junction held 4 bases outside the gene matches. The full variable domain, with the rest looked up from reference TRBV5-1 and TRBJ2-3, is KAGVTQTPRYLIKTRGQQVTLSCSPISGHRSVSWYQQTPGQGLQFLFEYFSETQRNKGNFPGRFSGRQFSNSRSEMNVSTLELGDSALYLCASSLGQGIDTQYFGPGTRLTVL.

V is TRBV2 and J is TRBJ2-2; TRBD2 agrees at 8 bases. CDR1 SNHLY and CDR2 FYNNEI come from the germline V gene. After removal of 6 bases from V and 4 bases from J, the junction contained 7 bases not matched to a gene. The CDR3 covers 15 residues. As DNA, the CDR3 is TGTGCCAGCAGGGACCGGGGGGGGAGCACCGGGGAGCTGTTTTTT. This codes for CASRDRGGSTGELFF. The full variable domain, its missing parts supplied by reference TRBV2 and TRBJ2-2, is EPEVTQTPSHQVTQMGQEVILRCVPISNHLYFYWYRQILGQKVEFLVSFYNNEISEKSEIFDDQFSVERPDGSNFTLKIRSTKLEDSAMYFCASRDRGGSTGELFFGEGSRLTVL.

The chain recombines TRBV16 with TRBJ2-1; 9 nucleotides align to TRBD2. Germline V gene data show CDR1 as KGHSY and CDR2 as FQNENV. The V segment lost 3 bases and the J segment 8 bases; nucleotides outside the gene matches: 8. The CDR3 covers 15 residues. The CDR3 loop is CASSHVAGVSDEQFF. The CDR3 DNA sequence: TGTGCCAGCAGCCACGTAGCGGGAGTCTCTGATGAGCAGTTCTTC. Full variable domain (missing parts from reference TRBV16 and TRBJ2-1): GEEVAQTPKHLVRGEGQKAKLYCAPIKGHSYVFWYQQVLKNEFKFLISFQNENVFDETGMPKERFSAKCLPNSPCSLEIQATKLEDSAVYFCASSHVAGVSDEQFFGPGTRLTVL.